The 31 T cell receptor beta chains below were found in one sample sequenced in a study of T cell responses to AZD1222 COVID-19 vaccine (dated by TCRdb to 2020 to 2023). Receptor libraries were prepared by the immunoSEQ multiplex PCR assay. TCRdb's version of the immuneACCESS table is confined to in-frame rearrangements and falls short of the full clone set. An unresolved V gene accounts for under half of the shortfall where checked; the remainder is of unknown origin. The sample records roughly 160,000 clones, around 92% of which are singletons. The ten largest account for roughly 4.5% of the sample. The sample's time point label is to be understood as: baseline before first vaccination. The treatment or condition label, as the study defines it: meningococcal conjugate vaccine given as trial control. This material consisted of peripheral blood, taken on day 0 of MenACWY control vaccination. All receptors come from an adult in good health.

The V call is TRBV18, the J call TRBJ2-5, with 8 bases lining up with TRBD1. Looked up from germline, CDR1 is KGHSH and CDR2 is LQKENI. The J segment lost 1 base and the V segment lost 0 bases, leaving 1 base of the junction unmatched. CDR3 length: 15 residues. DNA of the CDR3: TGTGCCAGCTCACCACCGACAGGGGTCCAAGAGACCCAGTACTTC. Its translation is CASSPPTGVQETQYF. The full variable domain, its missing parts supplied by reference TRBV18 and TRBJ2-5, is NAGVMQNPRHLVRRRGQEARLRCSPMKGHSHVYWYRQLPEEGLKFMVYLQKENIIDESGMPKERFSAEFPKEGPSILRIQQVVRGDSAAYFCASSPPTGVQETQYFGPGTRLLVL.

The V and J genes are TRBV5-1 and TRBJ1-2; 7 nucleotides align to TRBD1. Germline CDR1 reads SGHRS; CDR2 reads YFSETQ. The CDR3 runs 14 residues. V shed 3 bases, J shed 2 bases, and the junction held 4 bases outside the gene matches. The CDR3 bases are TGCGCCAGCAGCTGGGGGACAGTAAACTATGGCTACACCTTC. This gives the protein CASSWGTVNYGYTF.

This clone has a single count. V is TRBV19 and J is TRBJ1-1; TRBD1 aligns across 8 bases. J lost 6 bases, V lost 7 bases, and 13 bases had no gene match. CDR3 size: 15 residues. Germline CDR1 and CDR2: LNHDA and SQIVND (reference sequence). In DNA form, the CDR3 reads TGTGCCAGTAACCCGATCCTGGGACAGGTCTCTGAAGCTTTCTTT. Protein sequence: CASNPILGQVSEAFF. The entire variable domain, with the rest obtained from reference TRBV19 and TRBJ1-1, is as follows: DGGITQSPKYLFRKEGQNVTLSCEQNLNHDAMYWYRQDPGQGLRLIYYSQIVNDFQKGDIAEGYSVSREKKESFPLTVTSAQKNPTAFYLCASNPILGQVSEAFFGQGTRLTVV.

This chain uses TRBV30 with TRBJ2-1, with TRBD2 identical over 10 bases. The CDR3 contains 18 residues. V trimming: 0 bases; J trimming: 4 bases; junction bases outside the gene matches: 12. CDR1 and CDR2 (germline): GTSNPN, SVGIG (reference sequence). Here the CDR3 DNA reads TGTGCCTGGAGTGTATGGTCTAGCGGGAGCGGGGGGTACAATGAGCAGTTCTTC. It is translated as CAWSVWSSGSGGYNEQFF.

This chain links TRBV9 with TRBJ2-2; D is unresolved. Germline assignment: CDR1 SGDLS and CDR2 YYNGEE. The CDR3 consists of 14 residues. Trimming cost V 4 bases and J 1 base, with 8 bases left between them. CDR3 DNA: TGTGCCAGCAGCTCCATAAGGAACACCGGGGAGCTGTTTTTT. Protein product: CASSSIRNTGELFF.

The chain links TRBV29-1 to TRBJ2-7; 11 bases line up with TRBD2. With V trimmed by 8 bases and J by 4 bases, 4 bases remained unmatched. Germline CDR1 SQVTM, CDR2 ANQGSEA. There are 12 residues in the CDR3. The CDR3 nucleotides are TGCAGCTACTTAGCGGGAGGGTACGAGCAGTACTTC. Its translation is CSYLAGGYEQYF.

The rearrangement links TRBV21-1 to TRBJ1-5. TRBV21-1 is noted as a pseudogene. This CDR3 has 14 amino acids. The CDR3 DNA follows: TGTGCCAGCAATAGTTGGGTCCACCCACCGCCCCAGCATTTT. This sequence encodes CASNSWVHPPPQHF.

The gene calls are TRBV11-1 and TRBJ1-4; no reliable D call. The V and J ends lost 4 bases and 3 bases respectively, with 9 bases between them. CDR1 is SGHAT, CDR2 FQDESV, per germline (reference sequence). This CDR3 spans 14 amino acids. The CDR3 here is CASSSRRSNEKLFF. For the CDR3, the DNA is TGTGCCAGCAGCTCCCGTCGATCTAATGAAAAACTGTTTTTT. The entire variable domain, with the rest obtained from reference TRBV11-1 and TRBJ1-4, is as follows: EAEVAQSPRYKITEKSQAVAFWCDPISGHATLYWYRQILGQGPELLVQFQDESVVDDSQLPKDRFSAERLKGVDSTLKIQPAELGDSAMYLCASSSRRSNEKLFFGSGTQLSVL.

The J gene is TRBJ1-4, the V gene TRBV27, with no clear D. Trimming cost V 5 bases and J 8 bases, with 18 bases left between them. Germline loops: CDR1 MNHEY, CDR2 SMNVEV (reference sequence). The CDR3 spans 15 residues. In DNA, the CDR3 is TGTGCCAGCAGTCCATTAAACCTGGGTCGGGAAAAACTGTTTTTT. Residues: CASSPLNLGREKLFF.

Only one count was recorded for this clone. The V gene is TRBV10-1, the J gene TRBJ1-2; D is possibly TRBD1 (5 bases). The V gene lost 9 bases and the J gene lost 6 bases, with 26 bases spanning the gap. There are 16 residues in the CDR3. Germline CDR1 WNHNN, CDR2 SYGVQD (reference sequence). Written as DNA, the CDR3 is TGCGCCAGTAGAACGACCCGGGACTTTAACGGCGATGGCTACACCTTC. Its translation: CASRTTRDFNGDGYTF.

The chain recombines TRBV27 with TRBJ1-1, with 9 bases lining up with TRBD1. J lost 5 bases, V lost 0 bases, and 13 bases had no gene match. This CDR3 region has 18 residues. From germline, CDR1 is MNHEY and CDR2 SMNVEV (reference sequence). The CDR3 is CASSLSIIGTGQETEAFF. CDR3 nucleotide sequence: TGTGCCAGCAGTTTATCGATAATAGGGACAGGGCAAGAAACTGAAGCTTTCTTT.

The chain couples TRBV6-5 to TRBJ2-5; either TRBD1 or TRBD2 may supply D (5 bases each). Trimming shortened V by 2 bases and J by 5 bases, and 9 bases separated the two germline ends. CDR1 and CDR2 (germline): MNHEY, SVGAGI. CDR3 length equals 13 residues. CDR3 DNA: TGTGCCAGCAGTTACGGGGGTACGGAGACCCAGTACTTC. Encoded protein: CASSYGGTETQYF.

The chain couples TRBV20-1 to TRBJ2-7; 8 nucleotides match TRBD1. V lost 3 bases, J lost 3 bases, and 7 bases stayed unmatched. In germline, CDR1 is DFQATT, CDR2 SNEGSKA (reference sequence). The CDR3 contains 14 residues. CDR3 DNA sequence: TGCAGTGCTAGTAAACAGGGGGGTATCTACGAGCAGTACTTC. Its protein product is CSASKQGGIYEQYF.

The V and J genes are TRBV7-9 and TRBJ1-1; TRBD1 aligns across 9 bases. The CDR3 spans 13 residues. The germline gives CDR1 SEHNR, CDR2 FQNEAQ (reference sequence). Trimming at V came to 11 bases and at J to 4 bases, leaving 8 bases not matched to a gene. As DNA, the CDR3 is TGTGCCCATACACAGGGGGCTGGCACTGAAGCTTTCTTT. Protein: CAHTQGAGTEAFF.

The gene calls are TRBV11-3 and TRBJ1-1, with D unresolved. V lost 8 bases to trimming and J lost 1 base, with 11 bases between them. Germline V CDR1 and CDR2: SGHNT, YENEEA. This CDR3 has 13 residues. The CDR3 bases are TGTGCCAGCGTGGCCATAAAGAACACTGAAGCTTTCTTT. Translation: CASVAIKNTEAFF.

The V call is TRBV9, the J call TRBJ2-3; no firm D call. The germline gives CDR1 SGDLS, CDR2 YYNGEE. The CDR3 has 16 amino acids. Trimming stripped 0 bases from V and 4 bases from J, with 15 bases between. The CDR3 spells CASSVGPAGLADTQYF. As DNA, the CDR3 is TGTGCCAGCAGCGTAGGTCCAGCTGGCCTGGCAGATACGCAGTATTTT.

This rearrangement joins TRBV15 to TRBJ1-2; D is unclear. This CDR3 has 13 residues. Germline assignment: CDR1 LNHNV and CDR2 YYDKDF (reference sequence). V shed 0 bases and J shed 4 bases, with 6 bases lying between them. As DNA, the CDR3 is TGTGCCACCAGCAGAGACAGCCTCTATGGCTACACCTTC. It translates to CATSRDSLYGYTF.

This sequence joins TRBV2 and TRBJ2-1; no reliable D call. The CDR3 consists of 15 residues. V was trimmed by 3 bases and J by 2 bases, leaving 11 bases between them. Germline CDR1 is SNHLY and CDR2 is FYNNEI. In nucleotides, the CDR3 is TGTGCCAGCAGTGATCGCATTCTGCCCTACAATGAGCAGTTCTTC. Protein: CASSDRILPYNEQFF.

The J gene is TRBJ1-5, the V gene TRBV13, with 7 bases fitting TRBD1. J lost 6 bases, V lost 5 bases, and 7 bases had no gene match. From germline, CDR1 is PRHDT and CDR2 FYEKMQ (reference sequence). The length of the CDR3 is 14 residues. The CDR3 DNA reads as TGTGCCAGCAGCCAGGGACAGTTCTCTCAGCCCCAGCATTTT. It encodes CASSQGQFSQPQHF. The whole variable domain, filled in from reference TRBV13 and TRBJ1-5, reads AAGVIQSPRHLIKEKRETATLKCYPIPRHDTVYWYQQGPGQDPQFLISFYEKMQSDKGSIPDRFSAQQFSDYHSELNMSSLELGDSALYFCASSQGQFSQPQHFGDGTRLSIL.

Written as DNA, the CDR3 is TGTGCCAGCAGCCACGGACACCTGAACACTGAAGCTTTCTTT. This gives the protein CASSHGHLNTEAFF. This rearrangement joins TRBV6-2 or TRBV6-3 to TRBJ1-1; D might be TRBD1 (5 bases). CDR3 length: 14 amino acids. Germline CDR1 reads MNHEY; CDR2 reads SVGEGT. Trimming cost V 6 bases and J 0 bases, with 11 bases left between them.

This clone was seen ten or more times. V is TRBV2 and J is TRBJ2-2; D remains ambiguous. V dropped 2 bases and J dropped 0 bases, with 7 bases sitting between them. Germline CDR1 reads SNHLY; CDR2 reads FYNNEI. CDR3 size: 15 residues. CDR3: CASSETRTNTGELFF. The DNA of the CDR3 is TGTGCCAGCAGTGAAACGCGTACGAACACCGGGGAGCTGTTTTTT.

This clone was detected only once. The chain's CDR3 is CASSYPTHSEQYF. The CDR3 nucleotides are TGTGCCAGCAGCTATCCGACCCACTCCGAGCAGTACTTC. The chain links TRBV5-4 to TRBJ2-7, with D uncertain. CDR3 length: 13 amino acids. CDR1 and CDR2 (germline): SGHNT, YYREEE (reference sequence). Trimming left V 3 bases short and J 6 bases short, with 13 bases between.

J is TRBJ1-6 and V is TRBV30; no reliable D call. Trimming took 4 bases from V and 5 from J, leaving 9 bases between them. Germline CDR1 GTSNPN, CDR2 SVGIG (reference sequence). The length of the CDR3 is 13 residues. Written as DNA, the CDR3 is TGTGCCTGGATTAGTCAGAATAATTCACCCCTCCACTTT. Its protein product is CAWISQNNSPLHF. The full variable domain, its missing parts supplied by reference TRBV30 and TRBJ1-6, is SQTIHQWPATLVQPVGSPLSLECTVEGTSNPNLYWYRQAAGRGLQLLFYSVGIGQISSEVPQNLSASRPQDRQFILSSKKLLLSDSGFYLCAWISQNNSPLHFGNGTRLTVT.

This chain connects TRBV19 to TRBJ2-4; tentatively, D is TRBD2 (6 bases). Germline-derived CDR1 and CDR2 are LNHDA and SQIVND (reference sequence). The CDR3 consists of 14 residues. With 1 base removed from V and 8 bases from J, the gap between germline ends came to 12 bases. The CDR3 here is CASSIGIGGDIQYF. CDR3 nucleotide sequence: TGTGCCAGTAGTATAGGTATTGGAGGGGACATTCAGTACTTC.

This chain connects TRBV27 to TRBJ1-2; D is possibly TRBD1 (6 bases). Germline V gene sequence: CDR1 MNHEY, CDR2 SMNVEV (reference sequence). The CDR3 runs to 13 residues. Trimming stripped 3 bases from V and 7 bases from J, with 12 bases between. The CDR3 here is CASSFGRGIGYTF. The CDR3 bases are TGTGCCAGCAGTTTTGGCAGGGGTATTGGCTACACCTTC.

This chain joins TRBV5-1 and TRBJ1-2, with TRBD1 matching 10 bases. The CDR3 extends over 15 amino acids. The J segment lost 5 bases and the V segment lost 4 bases, leaving 8 bases of the junction unmatched. Germline loops: CDR1 SGHRS, CDR2 YFSETQ. The CDR3 DNA reads as TGCGCCAGCAGCCGAGGGACAGGGGAAAAATATGGCTACACCTTC. It encodes CASSRGTGEKYGYTF.

The chain employs TRBV6-4 and TRBJ2-2; D call uncertain. V gave up 5 bases and J gave up 10 bases, with 17 bases separating them. The CDR3 sequence is 14 residues long. CDR1 is MRHNA, CDR2 SNTAGT, per germline. DNA for the CDR3: TGTGCCAGCAGTACACAGAGGAGTTCCCAGGAGCTGTTTTTT. It yields the protein CASSTQRSSQELFF.

The chain has TRBV4-3 and TRBJ2-1; D possibly corresponds to TRBD2 (6 bases). The CDR3 runs 15 residues. Deletions cut 0 bases from V and 4 bases from J, with 10 bases between. Germline loops: CDR1 LGHNA, CDR2 YSLEER. The CDR3 region has the DNA TGCGCCAGCAGCCAAGAATTGGGGAGGTACAATGAGCAGTTCTTC. It translates to CASSQELGRYNEQFF.

The CDR3 DNA is TGTGCCAGCAGCTCACTAGCTAGCGGAACCTACAATGAGCAGTTCTTC. Amino acid sequence: CASSSLASGTYNEQFF. The rearrangement links TRBV7-8 to TRBJ2-1; 7 bases fit TRBD2. The CDR3 totals 16 residues. The V segment lost 4 bases and the J segment 2 bases; nucleotides outside the gene matches: 8. CDR1 and CDR2 (germline): SGHVS, FQNEAQ.

The rearrangement joins TRBV7-9 to TRBJ2-2; the match to TRBD1 covers 12 bases. Trimming took 6 bases from V and 7 from J; bases not matched to a gene: 9. Per germline, CDR1 SEHNR and CDR2 FQNEAQ (reference sequence). This CDR3 comprises 16 residues. CDR3 nucleotides: TGTGCCAGCAGGCAATCCGGGACAGGGGGCCTCGGGGAGCTGTTTTTT. Protein product: CASRQSGTGGLGELFF.

In its sample, this clone was seen once. V and J are TRBV21-1 and TRBJ2-1; TRBD2 is taken as the D call from the table, unchecked against the DNA. TRBV21-1 corresponds to a pseudogene. This CDR3 has 21 amino acids. For the CDR3, the DNA is TGTGCCAGCAGCAAAGAACACAGCAGGACTAGCGGGCCTTCCCCCTACAATGAGCAGTTCTTC. Protein: CASSKEHSRTSGPSPYNEQFF.